This TCR beta chain was sequenced for a study of cytomegalovirus exposure and HLA in healthy donors. Points from the study as a whole: The listing of approximately 160 TCR beta chains classed them as cytomegalovirus-associated. Some public TCRs appeared in many individuals, while most sequences were rare. One variant, a missense change in DCLRE1C, was linked in a later analysis to TCR beta V- and J-gene trimming.

PCR primers comprised 60 Vbeta and 13 Jbeta primers. Here immunoSEQ multiplex PCR was the method, and the copy in TCRdb shows in-frame clones only, minus some. Of 140,000 or so clones listed, roughly three fifths are singletons. Unrecorded immune exposures were likely, despite nominal health at sampling. This clone appeared a few times. The antigen remains undetermined. V gave up 0 bases and J gave up 3 bases; unmatched junction bases: 4. The CDR3 is 16 amino acids. In germline, CDR1 is MDHEN, CDR2 SYDVKM. This sequence joins TRBV28 and TRBJ1-5; TRBD1 matches at 8 bases. The specimen was PBMCs. The clonotype comes from a male donor in good health and CMV-seronegative. In nucleotides, the CDR3 is TGTGCCAGCAGTTTATGGGGACAGGCCTTCAATCAGCCCCAGCATTTT. It is translated as CASSLWGQAFNQPQHF.